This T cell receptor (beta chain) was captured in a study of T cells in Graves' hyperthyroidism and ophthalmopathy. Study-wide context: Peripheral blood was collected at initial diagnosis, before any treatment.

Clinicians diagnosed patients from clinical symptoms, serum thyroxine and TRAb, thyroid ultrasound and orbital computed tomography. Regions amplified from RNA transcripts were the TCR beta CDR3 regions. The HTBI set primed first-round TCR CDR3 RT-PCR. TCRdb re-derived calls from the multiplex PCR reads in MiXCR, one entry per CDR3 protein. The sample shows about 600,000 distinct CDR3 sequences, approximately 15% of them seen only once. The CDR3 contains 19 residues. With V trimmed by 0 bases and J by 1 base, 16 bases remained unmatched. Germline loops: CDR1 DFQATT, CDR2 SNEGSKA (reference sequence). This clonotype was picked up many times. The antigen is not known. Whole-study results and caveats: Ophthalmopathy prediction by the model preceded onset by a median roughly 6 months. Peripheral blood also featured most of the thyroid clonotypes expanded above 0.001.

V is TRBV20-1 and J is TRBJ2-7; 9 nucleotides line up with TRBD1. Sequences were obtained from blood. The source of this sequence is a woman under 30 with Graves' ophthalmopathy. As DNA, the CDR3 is TGCAGTGCTAGAGATCTGGGACAGGGTTTGACTGCAAGGTCCTACGAGCAGTACTTC. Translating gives CSARDLGQGLTARSYEQYF.